This T cell receptor beta chain was found in a study of blood T cell repertoires in COVID-19. For the study at large: Samples came from the United States, Italy and Spain, spanning acute and convalescent COVID-19.

Original analysis: Reference gene primer amplification yielded estimated nucleated cell counts. Profiled with immunoSEQ multiplex PCR; TCRdb holds only in-frame clones, not every one. V and J calls and clone size come straight from that table; D and trimming were deduced from the DNA. This table holds about 370,000 clones, more than 70% found once. Seattle's enrolled individuals joined amid active infection and were then monitored longitudinally. Trimming stripped 4 bases from V and 6 bases from J, with 9 bases between. Looked up from germline, CDR1 is SGHTA and CDR2 is FQGNSA. This CDR3 has 13 amino acids.

The receptor was derived from a woman aged 25 to 39 with COVID-19, enrolled during active disease. The chain links TRBV7-2 to TRBJ2-2, with TRBD1 as a possible D gene (5 bases). Sequencing used peripheral blood. In nucleotides, the CDR3 is TGTGCCAGCAGCTCCTCAGGGTCCGGGGAGCTGTTTTTT. Translated, it gives CASSSSGSGELFF.